The rows below give T cell receptor beta chains drawn from one sample of a study of blood T cells in healthy people across ages. TCRdb processed the 5' RACE reads anew with MiXCR; each CDR3 protein has one entry. The repertoire holds fewer than 600,000 distinct CDR3 sequences, with 27% as singletons. These data were also reused for a study on T cells of mothers and their children.

The sequencing sample was made of blood. These TCRs come from a boy aged 2 to 10 in good health. Each CDR3 is given with its conserved first and last residue. The D gene is left open where the match is weak. A row's size may be missing; if present it is once, few, many or a size class.

CDR3 DNA: TGTGCCAGCAAGGATTCCGGGACAGGGGGCTACAATGAGCAGTTCTTC; CDR3 protein: CASKDSGTGGYNEQFF; D gene: TRBD1; clone size: few; V gene: TRBV14; J gene: TRBJ2-1
CDR3 DNA: TGTGCCATCGGGGGGGGGCTAGAAAATGAGCAGTTCTTC; CDR3 protein: CAIGGGLENEQFF; D gene: NA; clone size: few; V gene: TRBV10-3; J gene: TRBJ2-1
CDR3 DNA: TGCAGCGTTGAAGAGGGAGAAGAGCAGTACTTC; CDR3 protein: CSVEEGEEQYF; D gene: NA; clone size: few; V gene: TRBV29-1; J gene: TRBJ2-7
CDR3 DNA: TGCAGCGTTGAAGATCGTGGAGGGGGCCGGGAAAAACTGTTTTTT; CDR3 protein: CSVEDRGGGREKLFF; D gene: TRBD1; clone size: NA; V gene: TRBV29-1; J gene: TRBJ1-4
CDR3 DNA: TGCAGTGCTACCGCAGCCCAGATCCAAGAGACCCAGTACTTC; CDR3 protein: CSATAAQIQETQYF; D gene: NA; clone size: few; V gene: TRBV20-1; J gene: TRBJ2-5
CDR3 DNA: TGCAGCGTCCGACAGGAGAACACCGGGGAGCTGTTTTTT; CDR3 protein: CSVRQENTGELFF; D gene: NA; clone size: NA; V gene: TRBV29-1; J gene: TRBJ2-2
CDR3 DNA: TGCGCCAGCAGCTTGGGAGGGACTAGTTATGAGCAGTTCTTC; CDR3 protein: CASSLGGTSYEQFF; D gene: TRBD2; clone size: NA; V gene: TRBV5-1; J gene: TRBJ2-1
CDR3 DNA: TGTGCCAGCAGCTTAATCGACAGGGTCGCTGAAGCTTTCTTT; CDR3 protein: CASSLIDRVAEAFF; D gene: TRBD1; clone size: NA; V gene: TRBV7-2; J gene: TRBJ1-1
CDR3 DNA: TGTGCCAGCAGTTACTCAGGCTACACTAAGGCCGGGGGGGATGAAAAACTGTTTTTT; CDR3 protein: CASSYSGYTKAGGDEKLFF; D gene: NA; clone size: NA; V gene: TRBV6-5; J gene: TRBJ1-4
CDR3 DNA: TGTGCCAGCACCGCACGATCCGCAACTAATGAAAAACTGTTTTTT; CDR3 protein: CASTARSATNEKLFF; D gene: NA; clone size: NA; V gene: TRBV12-3/TRBV12-4; J gene: TRBJ1-4
CDR3 DNA: TGTGCCAGCAGTTACTCGTCCCTTGACTATGGCTACACCTTC; CDR3 protein: CASSYSSLDYGYTF; D gene: NA; clone size: few; V gene: TRBV6-6; J gene: TRBJ1-2
CDR3 DNA: TGTGCCAGCAGTTTCGCGGGGACGGAAACCGGGGAGCTGTTTTTT; CDR3 protein: CASSFAGTETGELFF; D gene: NA; clone size: NA; V gene: TRBV28; J gene: TRBJ2-2
CDR3 DNA: TGTGCCAGCAGCGGGGGAGGGACAGCCTTTGAAGCTTTCTTT; CDR3 protein: CASSGGGTAFEAFF; D gene: NA; clone size: NA; V gene: TRBV21-1; J gene: TRBJ1-1
CDR3 DNA: TGTGCCAGCAGTTTAATTCCGGGGGCCAGGGAGCAGTACTTC; CDR3 protein: CASSLIPGAREQYF; D gene: NA; clone size: NA; V gene: TRBV27; J gene: TRBJ2-7
CDR3 DNA: TGTGCCACCCTTCGAGGGAGCGGTTGGACAGATACGCAGTATTTT; CDR3 protein: CATLRGSGWTDTQYF; D gene: NA; clone size: few; V gene: TRBV27; J gene: TRBJ2-3
CDR3 DNA: TGTGCCAGCAGTTCACTGGGCACCGGGGAGCTGTTTTTT; CDR3 protein: CASSSLGTGELFF; D gene: NA; clone size: NA; V gene: TRBV12-3/TRBV12-4; J gene: TRBJ2-2
CDR3 DNA: TGTGCCAGCAGCTTATTGCTAGCGGGGGGGCCCCAGTACTTC; CDR3 protein: CASSLLLAGGPQYF; D gene: TRBD2; clone size: NA; V gene: TRBV7-8; J gene: TRBJ2-5
CDR3 DNA: TGCAGCGTGACAATTGCCGCTGGAAACACCATATATTTT; CDR3 protein: CSVTIAAGNTIYF; D gene: NA; clone size: NA; V gene: TRBV29-1; J gene: TRBJ1-3
CDR3 DNA: TGTGCCAGCAGCTTAGGGCCTTGGCGGGCGACCTCCTACAATGAGCAGTTCTTC; CDR3 protein: CASSLGPWRATSYNEQFF; D gene: NA; clone size: NA; V gene: TRBV7-9; J gene: TRBJ2-1
CDR3 DNA: TGTGCCAGCAGCCAAGATCGCTCGGAGGGGAGTCGTAATGGCTACACCTTC; CDR3 protein: CASSQDRSEGSRNGYTF; D gene: NA; clone size: many; V gene: TRBV14; J gene: TRBJ1-2
CDR3 DNA: TGTGCCAGCAGCGCCGGGACAGACTCCTATAATTCACCCCTCCACTTT; CDR3 protein: CASSAGTDSYNSPLHF; D gene: TRBD1; clone size: NA; V gene: TRBV7-9; J gene: TRBJ1-6
CDR3 DNA: TGCGCCAGCAGCCAAGAGGACAGGACTGTCTACGAGCAGCACTTC; CDR3 protein: CASSQEDRTVYEQHF; D gene: TRBD1; clone size: once; V gene: TRBV4-1; J gene: TRBJ2-7